What follows describes a single T cell receptor beta chain. Its specificity is not known. This record belongs to a study of T cells in narcolepsy. Study-level information: Donors had narcolepsy type 1 or type 2, or were healthy controls. Study-wide results and caveats: In some patient and control memory CD4+ samples, autoreactive clones were absent. Blood of same and different patients, but not healthy controls, reportedly held recurring autoreactive clonotypes.

This CDR3 is built from 18 residues. Germline CDR1 LNHDA, CDR2 SQIVND (reference sequence). With V trimmed by 10 bases and J by 1 base, 21 bases remained unmatched. The protocol was immunoSEQ multiplex PCR, while the TCRdb copy is restricted to in-frame clones and leaves out a portion. The sample yields some 30,000 clones, roughly 77% seen once. The clonotype originates from a human donor with narcolepsy. The chain links TRBV19 to TRBJ1-1; 7 bases line up with TRBD1. The sequencing input was CD45RA- memory CD4+ T cells from PBMCs. In DNA form, the CDR3 reads TGTGCCACCAACACGAGACAGGGAATACCACCCTCGAACACTGAAGCTTTCTTT. The encoded protein is CATNTRQGIPPSNTEAFF.